The next 5 T cell receptor beta chains were all read from a single sample in a study of CD8 T cells in Susac syndrome. Reverse transcription used roughly 0.45 to 1 ug RNA and random hexamers. One entry per CDR3 protein, called by TCRdb with MiXCR from the immunoSEQ multiplex PCR reads. This sample has some 150,000 distinct CDR3 sequences, with around 93% found just once. The sample was CD4+ T cells from PBMCs. The receptors stem from a human donor with Susac syndrome.

The chain has TRBV20-1 and TRBJ2-3, with TRBD2 matching over 16 bases. Germline V gene lookup returns CDR1 DFQATT and CDR2 SNEGSKA (reference sequence). J gave up 4 bases and V 6 bases, and 1 base lay outside the gene matches. The CDR3 runs 14 residues. CDR3: CSAGTSGGADTQYF. The CDR3 region has the DNA TGCAGTGCGGGGACTAGCGGGGGGGCAGATACGCAGTATTTT.

The CDR3 nucleotides read TGTGCCAGCAGTTTATGGGTCTTGTCCGACAGGCTAAGAATGGAGACCCAGTACTTC. This encodes CASSLWVLSDRLRMETQYF. The V call is TRBV12-3 or TRBV12-4, the J call TRBJ2-5, with D possibly matching TRBD1 (6 bases). V dropped 2 bases and J dropped 5 bases, with 27 bases sitting between them. This CDR3 contains 19 residues.

V usage is TRBV25-1 and J usage is TRBJ2-1, with D possibly TRBD1 on 5 matching bases. V dropped 6 bases and J dropped 7 bases, with 25 bases sitting between them. CDR3 length: 17 residues. Germline CDR1 and CDR2: MGHDK and SYGVNS. CDR3 DNA sequence: TGTGCCAGCAGCTCTCCCCGTCGCCAAGACCAGGGTAATGAGCAGTTCTTC. Amino acid sequence: CASSSPRRQDQGNEQFF.

The gene calls are TRBV20-1 and TRBJ1-1; D is undetermined. CDR3 length: 13 amino acids. Between the trimmed V and J ends, which lost 3 bases and 0 bases, there was a span of 8 bases. The germline gives CDR1 DFQATT, CDR2 SNEGSKA (reference sequence). CDR3 sequence: CSARSGLNTEAFF. The CDR3 nucleotides are TGCAGTGCTAGGTCGGGCTTGAACACTGAAGCTTTCTTT.

In DNA form, the CDR3 reads TGTGCCAGGACCCGGGTCACAAATCAGCCCCAGCATTTT. Translated, it gives CARTRVTNQPQHF. The chain is built from TRBV21-1 and TRBJ1-5; TRBD1 reflects the table's D call only, with no check against the DNA. TRBV21-1 counts as a pseudogene. The CDR3 length is 13 residues.